This entry lists 19 T cell receptor beta chains sequenced from one sample in a study of blood T cell repertoires in COVID-19 (dated by TCRdb to 2020 to 2022). Receptor amplification or capture employed the immunoSEQ multiplex PCR assay. The table comes from immuneACCESS by way of TCRdb, which keeps in-frame sequences with V and J called. Part of the clones is missing from these tables; in studies checked, under half for an unresolved V gene and the rest for unknown reasons. For this sample there are around 200,000 clones; over 75% appear just once. 10% to 11% of the sample goes to the ten largest clones. What was sequenced was peripheral blood. The origin of the receptors is a human donor with active or convalescent COVID-19. The donor label of this sample is uncertain.

The V and J genes are TRBV5-1 and TRBJ2-3; no firm D call. The CDR3 has 12 residues. V was shortened by 0 bases and J by 6 bases, with 5 bases between the two germline ends. Germline lookup yields CDR1 SGHRS and CDR2 YFSETQ. The CDR3 protein is CASSLALDTQYF. CDR3 nucleotides: TGCGCCAGCAGCTTGGCCCTTGATACGCAGTATTTT.

V and J are TRBV5-4 and TRBJ2-4, with 9 positions matching TRBD2. The CDR3 is made up of 15 amino acids. Looked up from germline, CDR1 is SGHNT and CDR2 is YYREEE (reference sequence). V lost 3 bases and J lost 8; bases outside the gene matches: 9. This chain's CDR3 is CASSSGGTSNDIQYF. The CDR3 coding sequence is TGTGCCAGCAGCTCCGGTGGGACTAGCAACGACATTCAGTACTTC.

The V gene is TRBV5-1, the J gene TRBJ2-5, with TRBD2 matching 7 bases. The CDR3 runs to 15 residues. Germline values: CDR1 SGHRS, CDR2 YFSETQ. With V trimmed by 0 bases and J by 2 bases, 4 bases remained unmatched. The CDR3: CASSLVVGGQETQYF. The CDR3 coding sequence is TGCGCCAGCAGCTTGGTGGTGGGAGGGCAAGAGACCCAGTACTTC. Full variable domain (missing parts from reference TRBV5-1 and TRBJ2-5): KAGVTQTPRYLIKTRGQQVTLSCSPISGHRSVSWYQQTPGQGLQFLFEYFSETQRNKGNFPGRFSGRQFSNSRSEMNVSTLELGDSALYLCASSLVVGGQETQYFGPGTRLLVL.

In its sample, this clone was seen a few times. This chain connects TRBV15 to TRBJ2-2, with TRBD1 matching over 9 bases. Unmatched junction bases numbered 3, after V lost 4 bases and J lost 0 bases. CDR1 is LNHNV and CDR2 is YYDKDF in the germline V gene (reference sequence). CDR3 length: 16 amino acids. The CDR3 bases are TGTGCCACCAGCAAAAGGACAGGGGCGAACACCGGGGAGCTGTTTTTT. Translating gives CATSKRTGANTGELFF.

The table lists this clone with a count of one. This rearrangement joins TRBV10-2 to TRBJ2-7; TRBD1 aligns across 8 bases. CDR3 length: 14 residues. Germline CDR1 reads WSHSY; CDR2 reads SAAADI. J was trimmed by 4 bases and V by 6 bases; bases with no gene match: 8. This CDR3 reads CASRIGQGIYEQYF. The CDR3 DNA follows: TGCGCCAGCAGGATAGGACAGGGAATTTACGAGCAGTACTTC.

The chain is built from TRBV15 and TRBJ1-4; possibly TRBD1 for D (5 bases). Trimming removed 1 base at V and 4 bases at J, with 13 bases between. CDR1 is LNHNV, CDR2 YYDKDF, per germline (reference sequence). The CDR3 runs to 16 residues. The CDR3, as DNA: TGTGCCACCAGCAGAGCTTCGGGACTCCATAATGAAAAACTGTTTTTT. It translates to CATSRASGLHNEKLFF.

The genes are TRBV10-3 and TRBJ2-3, with 9 bases matching TRBD2. CDR1 and CDR2 (germline): ENHRY, SYGVKD. Trimming took 0 bases from V and 9 from J; bases not matched to a gene: 7. This CDR3 is 15 amino acids long. CDR3 loop: CAISESGIAGATQYF. As DNA, the CDR3 is TGTGCCATCAGTGAGTCAGGAATAGCGGGAGCCACGCAGTATTTT.

The chain links TRBV28 to TRBJ1-3, with D perhaps matching TRBD1 (5 bases). This CDR3 region has 14 residues. Trimming took off 6 bases at V and 0 bases at J, with 9 bases between the two ends. Germline V gene data show CDR1 as MDHEN and CDR2 as SYDVKM. The CDR3 DNA is TGTGCCAGCAGGGGGCAACCCTCTGGAAACACCATATATTTT. It specifies CASRGQPSGNTIYF. Based on the CDR3 plus reference TRBV28 and TRBJ1-3, the full variable domain is DVKVTQSSRYLVKRTGEKVFLECVQDMDHENMFWYRQDPGLGLRLIYFSYDVKMKEKGDIPEGYSVSREKKERFSLILESASTNQTSMYLCASRGQPSGNTIYFGEGSWLTVV.

The chain combines TRBV18 with TRBJ1-4, with D uncertain. CDR1 is KGHSH, CDR2 LQKENI, per germline. The CDR3 consists of 15 residues. V lost 3 bases and J lost 7, with 15 bases in between. In nucleotides, the CDR3 is TGTGCCAGCTCACCGGCGGGTAGCCTGGGTGAAAAACTGTTTTTT. Amino acids: CASSPAGSLGEKLFF.

This clone was counted a few times. As DNA, the CDR3 is TGTGCCAGCAGTTTTGAGGGGGCTCGGGAAAAACTGTTTTTT. The encoded protein is CASSFEGAREKLFF. This chain links TRBV27 with TRBJ1-4; the match to TRBD1 covers 7 bases. V shed 3 bases and J 8 bases; nucleotides not matched to a gene: 6. The CDR3 is 14 amino acids. CDR1 MNHEY and CDR2 SMNVEV come from the germline V gene (reference sequence).

The chain couples TRBV19 to TRBJ1-1; D is unclear. This CDR3 is 14 amino acids long. V was cut by 3 bases and J by 9 bases, with 17 bases left in between. The germline CDR1 and CDR2 sequences are LNHDA and SQIVND (reference sequence). The CDR3 here is CASSIAVFVDKAFF. In nucleotides, the CDR3 is TGTGCCAGTAGTATTGCGGTCTTTGTGGATAAAGCTTTCTTT.

The chain couples TRBV9 to TRBJ1-1; D is unresolved. V lost 0 bases and J 3 bases, leaving 6 bases between the germline ends. CDR1 SGDLS and CDR2 YYNGEE come from the germline V gene. CDR3 length: 13 amino acids. The CDR3 loop is CASSVGLDTEAFF. In DNA, the CDR3 is TGTGCCAGCAGCGTAGGACTTGACACTGAAGCTTTCTTT.

The chain is built from TRBV15 and TRBJ1-1; D not certain. Trimming removed 2 bases from V and 1 base from J, with 11 bases in between. The CDR3 is 15 amino acids. In germline, CDR1 is LNHNV, CDR2 YYDKDF (reference sequence). The CDR3 nucleotides are TGTGCCACCAGCAGAAAAAGAGGTCCGAACACTGAAGCTTTCTTT. Translated: CATSRKRGPNTEAFF.

This clone appeared a few times. The chain is built from TRBV3-1 (or the pseudogene TRBV3-2) and TRBJ2-2; 8 positions match TRBD1. The CDR3 runs to 18 residues. The germline CDR1 and CDR2 sequences are LGHDT and YNNKEL (reference sequence). The V segment lost 0 bases and the J segment 4 bases; nucleotides outside the gene matches: 10. CDR3 region: CASSQDLDRVKGTGELFF. The CDR3, as DNA: TGTGCCAGCAGCCAAGATCTGGACAGGGTCAAAGGCACCGGGGAGCTGTTTTTT.

This clone was recorded once. The chain has TRBV3-1 (or the pseudogene TRBV3-2) and TRBJ2-1; D remains unclear. Germline V lookup: CDR1 LGHDT, CDR2 YNNKEL (reference sequence). CDR3 length equals 14 residues. The germline V and J ends were trimmed by 6 bases and 7 bases, with 16 bases remaining between them. CDR3 residues: CASSGPSLGNEQFF. CDR3 nucleotides: TGTGCCAGCAGTGGGCCGTCTCTTGGGAATGAGCAGTTCTTC.

This clone was picked up one time. The chain has TRBV7-9 and TRBJ1-4; D call uncertain. CDR1 and CDR2 (germline): SEHNR, FQNEAQ (reference sequence). V lost 5 bases and J lost 2, with 9 bases in between. The CDR3 spans 14 residues. CDR3 sequence reads: CASSPGSTNEKLFF. In DNA form, the CDR3 reads TGTGCCAGCAGCCCCGGGAGCACTAATGAAAAACTGTTTTTT.

The chain recombines TRBV5-5 with TRBJ1-4; TRBD1 matches at 7 bases. Unmatched junction bases numbered 14, after V lost 4 bases and J lost 2 bases. From germline, CDR1 is SGHKS and CDR2 YYEKEE (reference sequence). The CDR3 is 18 residues long. This CDR3 is CASSRGQPGGATNEKLFF. The CDR3 DNA follows: TGTGCCAGCAGCAGGGGACAGCCCGGTGGGGCGACTAATGAAAAACTGTTTTTT.

The V call is TRBV5-6, the J call TRBJ2-4; D is unclear. The length of the CDR3 is 13 residues. Trimming pared 0 bases from V and 4 bases from J, leaving 5 bases between. Germline V gene data show CDR1 as SGHDT and CDR2 as YYEEEE. This CDR3 is CASSLVGKNIQYF. For the CDR3, the DNA is TGTGCCAGCAGCTTGGTCGGGAAAAACATTCAGTACTTC.

The V call is TRBV5-6, the J call TRBJ1-5; D ambiguous. Germline V lookup: CDR1 SGHDT, CDR2 YYEEEE. The V end was cut by 3 bases, the J end by 1 base, with 11 bases between. The CDR3 is 15 amino acids. The CDR3 spells CASSSAPGSNQPQHF. The CDR3 nucleotides read TGTGCCAGCAGCTCGGCGCCGGGGAGCAATCAGCCCCAGCATTTT.